Listed here is a single T cell receptor beta chain. What it binds is not known. With 5 bases clipped from V and 8 bases from J, the junction kept 6 bases outside the gene matches. This CDR3 region has 12 residues. Germline CDR1 is MNHEY and CDR2 is SVGAGI. Libraries were made from TCR beta cDNA, and they carried unique molecular identifiers. The source material, roughly 0.9 to 10 million T cells, gave rise to approximately 520,000 cDNA molecules. Using its own MiXCR run on the PCR reads, TCRdb lists one record per CDR3 protein. The sample has some 370,000 distinct CDR3 sequences, approximately 38% seen once; the top ten hold 13%. This sample stems from a study of post-analysis software for immune sequencing data. Study findings and constraints: Strong co-clustering by F measure was seen for same-batch samples. The study found TRBV5-6, TRBV5-1 and TRBV20-1 among roughly 5 TRBV segments more frequent in patients than controls. Controls showed significantly higher normalized Chao1 diversity than did multiple sclerosis patients.

The genes are TRBV6-5 and TRBJ2-7, with 7 bases lining up with TRBD2. The sequence was obtained from a girl under 18 with multiple sclerosis. The sample was blood. The CDR3 region has the DNA TGTGCCAGCAGTCCCGCGGGGGACCAGCAGTACTTC. Translating gives CASSPAGDQQYF.